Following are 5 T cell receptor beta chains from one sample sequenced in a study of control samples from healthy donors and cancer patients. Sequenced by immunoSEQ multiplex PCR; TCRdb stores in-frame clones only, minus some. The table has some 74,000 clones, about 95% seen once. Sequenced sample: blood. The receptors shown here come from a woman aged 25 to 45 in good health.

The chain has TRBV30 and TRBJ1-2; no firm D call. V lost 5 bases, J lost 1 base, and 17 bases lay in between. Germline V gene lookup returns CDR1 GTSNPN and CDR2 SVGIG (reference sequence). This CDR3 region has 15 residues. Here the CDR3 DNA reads TGTGCCTGGTGTTGCAGCAAAACAAATAACTATGGCTACACCTTC. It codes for CAWCCSKTNNYGYTF.

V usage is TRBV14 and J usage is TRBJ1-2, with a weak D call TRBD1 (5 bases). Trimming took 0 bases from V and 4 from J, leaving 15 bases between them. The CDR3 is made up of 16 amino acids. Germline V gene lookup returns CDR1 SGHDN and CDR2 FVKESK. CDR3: CASSQDPGGIPYGYTF. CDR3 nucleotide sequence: TGTGCCAGCAGCCAAGATCCGGGGGGGATCCCCTATGGCTACACCTTC.

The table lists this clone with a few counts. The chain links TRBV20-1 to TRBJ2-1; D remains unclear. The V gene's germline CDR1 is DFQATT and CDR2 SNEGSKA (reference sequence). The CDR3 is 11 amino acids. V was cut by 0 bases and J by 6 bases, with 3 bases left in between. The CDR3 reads CSARDPNEQFF. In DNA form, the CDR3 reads TGCAGTGCTAGAGATCCCAATGAGCAGTTCTTC.

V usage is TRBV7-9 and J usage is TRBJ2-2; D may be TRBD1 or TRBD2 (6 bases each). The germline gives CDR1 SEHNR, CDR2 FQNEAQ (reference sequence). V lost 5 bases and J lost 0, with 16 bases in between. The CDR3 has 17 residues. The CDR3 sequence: CASSIPRGASNTGELFF. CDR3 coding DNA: TGTGCCAGCAGCATACCGAGGGGGGCGTCGAACACCGGGGAGCTGTTTTTT.

The CDR3 protein is CASSLMAGAYNEQFF. The CDR3 DNA is TGTGCCAGCAGCTTAATGGCGGGGGCCTACAATGAGCAGTTCTTC. The rearrangement joins TRBV7-3 to TRBJ2-1, with 7 bases matching TRBD2. Germline V gene sequence: CDR1 SGHTA, CDR2 FQGTGA. The CDR3 has 15 amino acids. The V segment lost 1 base and the J segment 2 bases; nucleotides outside the gene matches: 2. Full variable domain (outside the CDR3, taken from reference TRBV7-3 and TRBJ2-1): GAGVSQTPSNKVTEKGKYVELRCDPISGHTALYWYRQSLGQGPEFLIYFQGTGAADDSGLPNDRFFAVRPEGSVSTLKIQRTERGDSAVYLCASSLMAGAYNEQFFGPGTRLTVL.